A selection of T cell receptor beta chains follows, all from one sample in a study of patients and donors after allogeneic stem cell transplantation. TCRdb ran MiXCR on the RT-PCR reads and lists one entry per CDR3 protein. The table includes approximately 430,000 distinct CDR3 sequences, more than 15% detected once. Sequenced material: blood, either unsorted or a sorted T cell fraction (not recorded which). The receptors here all came from a human donor who was either an allogeneic HSCT recipient or a stem cell or donor lymphocyte infusion donor (not recorded which). It is not recorded whose cells these are; they may come from a transplant donor. Each CDR3 is given with its conserved first and last residue. The D gene is left open where the match is weak. Size is stated for part of the rows, as once, few or many counts, or as a class when the clone is expanded.

TRBJ2-3 | TRBV29-1 | TRBD1 | many | TGCAGCGTTGGGTACAGGGGTCGCACAGATACGCAGTATTTT | CSVGYRGRTDTQYF
TRBJ2-7 | TRBV7-9 | - | - | TGTGCCAGCGCCCCGAGGGGCTCCTACGAGCAGTACTTC | CASAPRGSYEQYF
TRBJ2-2 | TRBV12-3/TRBV12-4 | - | - | TGTGCCAGCACTAAGTCGGGTAACACCGGGGAGCTGTTTTTT | CASTKSGNTGELFF
TRBJ1-3 | TRBV12-3/TRBV12-4 | - | many | TGTGCCAGCAGTCCCAGTCCCCGACCGAGCTCTGGAAACACCATATATTTT | CASSPSPRPSSGNTIYF
TRBJ2-3 | TRBV27 | TRBD2 | - | TGTGCCAGCAGTTTATCTCCGGGAGGACATACGCAGTATTTT | CASSLSPGGHTQYF
TRBJ2-2 | TRBV3-1 | TRBD1 | - | TGTGCCAGCAGCCCCAGGGGGCTTGGCGGGGAGCTGTTTTTT | CASSPRGLGGELFF
TRBJ1-1 | TRBV6-5 | - | few | TGTGCCAGCAGTTACGAGGGGATGAACACTGAAGCTTTCTTT | CASSYEGMNTEAFF
TRBJ2-7 | TRBV7-8 | - | few | TGTGCCAGCCGGGATAGCGGTACATCCTACGAGCAGTACTTC | CASRDSGTSYEQYF
TRBJ2-7 | TRBV6-5 | TRBD2 | few | TGTGCCAGCAGTCTCGCGGGGGGGCGGCAGTACTTC | CASSLAGGRQYF
TRBJ2-7 | TRBV6-1 | TRBD2 | - | TGTGCCAGCAGAGGAGCGGGGGCCCTCTACGAGCAGTACTTC | CASRGAGALYEQYF
TRBJ2-4 | TRBV12-3/TRBV12-4 | TRBD2 | few | TGTGCCAGCAGTTTGGGTGGGGGGGTAGCCAAAAACATTCAGTACTTC | CASSLGGGVAKNIQYF
TRBJ2-7 | TRBV6-2/TRBV6-3 | TRBD1 | few | TGTGCCAGCCTTCATCGGGACAGCGAATCCTACGAGCAGTACTTC | CASLHRDSESYEQYF
TRBJ2-7 | TRBV27 | - | many | TGTGCCAGCAGCGCGGACACACGATTCCCTCTATACGAGCAGTACTTC | CASSADTRFPLYEQYF
TRBJ2-1 | TRBV5-1 | - | many | TGCGCCAGCAGCACGCCCAGGGAGTACAATGAGCAGTTCTTC | CASSTPREYNEQFF
TRBJ1-1 | TRBV12-3/TRBV12-4 | - | many | TGTGCCAGCAGTCCCTTACAGAACACTGAAGCTTTCTTT | CASSPLQNTEAFF
TRBJ2-7 | TRBV21-1 | - | few | TGTGCCAGCAGCAAAGAGCGGACTAGCGGGAGACCGAGCTCCTACGAGCAGTACTTC | CASSKERTSGRPSSYEQYF
TRBJ1-1 | TRBV12-3/TRBV12-4 | TRBD1 | many | TGTGCCAGCAGCAGTCCTAGGGGGCGGAGGGGGAACACTGAAGCTTTCTTT | CASSSPRGRRGNTEAFF
TRBJ2-7 | TRBV5-1 | TRBD1 | few | TGCGCCAGCAACGAAGTCGGGACAGGGGGCAGCTACGAGCAGTACTTC | CASNEVGTGGSYEQYF
TRBJ2-7 | TRBV9 | - | few | TGTGCCAGCAGCGAGTCTTGGGGGGCCTCCTACGAGCAGTACTTC | CASSESWGASYEQYF
TRBJ2-1 | TRBV9 | TRBD2 | - | TGTGCCAGCAGCGTAATAGCGGGAGCCTATAATGAGCAGTTCTTC | CASSVIAGAYNEQFF
TRBJ2-3 | TRBV12-3/TRBV12-4 | - | - | TGTGCCAGCAGTTTTCAGTGGACCCACCAGTATTTT | CASSFQWTHQYF
TRBJ2-1 | TRBV12-3/TRBV12-4 | TRBD1 | few | TGTGCCAGCAGCCACCGGGACAGGGGGCAGTTCTTC | CASSHRDRGQFF
TRBJ2-1 | TRBV15 | TRBD1 | many | TGTGCCACCAGCCCAGGGGACAGGGCACTCTACAATGAGCAGTTCTTC | CATSPGDRALYNEQFF
TRBJ1-5 | TRBV6-1 | - | - | TGTGCCAGCAGGGCAGATTATAGCAATCAGCCCCAGCATTTT | CASRADYSNQPQHF
TRBJ1-1 | TRBV5-5 | TRBD1 | few | TGTGCCAGCAGCTGGGTGACAGGGGGAGGGACTGAAGCTTTCTTT | CASSWVTGGGTEAFF
TRBJ2-5 | TRBV12-3/TRBV12-4 | - | - | TGTGCCAGCACCCCCGCGGGGAGGCAGACCCAGTACTTC | CASTPAGRQTQYF
TRBJ1-6 | TRBV20-1 | - | many | TGCAGTGCCACGCGCTTGGAGAGCTCCTATAATTCACCCCTCCACTTT | CSATRLESSYNSPLHF
TRBJ1-4 | TRBV4-1 | - | - | TGCGCCAGCAGCCAAGCTACATCGCCTGAAAAACTGTTTTTT | CASSQATSPEKLFF
TRBJ2-5 | TRBV20-1 | - | - | TGCAGTGCTAGGGTACTAGCAAGGGAGACCCAGTACTTC | CSARVLARETQYF
TRBJ1-4 | TRBV7-9 | - | - | TGTGCCAGCAACGGGGTTGCAACTAGTAATGAAAAACTGTTTTTT | CASNGVATSNEKLFF
TRBJ1-1 | TRBV24-1 | - | - | TGTGCCACCAGTGATCCCCGTCGCAGGGGCGACACTGAAGCTTTCTTT | CATSDPRRRGDTEAFF
TRBJ1-4 | TRBV12-3/TRBV12-4 | - | few | TGTGCCAGCAGGTCCCCAGGGGCAACTAATGAAAAACTGTTTTTT | CASRSPGATNEKLFF